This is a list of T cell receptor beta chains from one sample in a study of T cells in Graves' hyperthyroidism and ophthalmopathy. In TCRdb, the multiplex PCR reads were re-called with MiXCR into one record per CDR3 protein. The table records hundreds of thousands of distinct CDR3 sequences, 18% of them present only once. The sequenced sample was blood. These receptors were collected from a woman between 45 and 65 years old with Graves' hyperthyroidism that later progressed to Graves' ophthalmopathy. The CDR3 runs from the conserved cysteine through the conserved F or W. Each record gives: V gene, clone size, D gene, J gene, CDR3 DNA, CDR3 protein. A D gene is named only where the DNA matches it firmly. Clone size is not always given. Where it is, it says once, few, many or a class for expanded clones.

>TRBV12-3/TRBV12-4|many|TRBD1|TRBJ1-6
TGTGCCAGCAGTCCATTGGGACAGGCCCATTCACCCCTCCACTTT
CASSPLGQAHSPLHF
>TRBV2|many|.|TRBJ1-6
TGTGCCAGCACCAAGGACGACTCCTATAATTCACCCCTCCACTTT
CASTKDDSYNSPLHF
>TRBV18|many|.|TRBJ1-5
TGTGCCAGCTCACCGGGGTCCGGGTATAGCAATCAGCCCCAGCATTTT
CASSPGSGYSNQPQHF
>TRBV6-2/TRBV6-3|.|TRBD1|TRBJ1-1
TGTGCCAGCAGTTTCAAGGACAGGGACACTGAAGCTTTCTTT
CASSFKDRDTEAFF
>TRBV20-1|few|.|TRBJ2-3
TGCAGTGCTAGTGTTCGCGTAAGGTCTAGCTTTAGCACAGATACGCAGTATTTT
CSASVRVRSSFSTDTQYF
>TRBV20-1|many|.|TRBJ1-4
TGCAGTGCTAGAGACAGGGGACGAGGCGAAAAACTGTTTTTT
CSARDRGRGEKLFF
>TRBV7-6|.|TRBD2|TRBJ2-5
TGTGCCAGCAGCTTATTGGGGAGCGGGGGGCACGAGACCCAGTACTTC
CASSLLGSGGHETQYF
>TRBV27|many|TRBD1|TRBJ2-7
TGTGCCAGCACTCTCGGACAGGGGTACGAGCAGTACTTC
CASTLGQGYEQYF
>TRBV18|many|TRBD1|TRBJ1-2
TGTGCCAGCTCACCGGGACAGGGGGAAGGCTACACCTTC
CASSPGQGEGYTF
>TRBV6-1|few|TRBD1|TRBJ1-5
TGTGCCAGCAGTCCGGGACAGTACAATCAGCCCCAGCATTTT
CASSPGQYNQPQHF
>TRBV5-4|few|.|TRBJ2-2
TGTGCCAGCAGCTTGGGCAGTGACAGCTTTACCGGGGAGCTGTTTTTT
CASSLGSDSFTGELFF
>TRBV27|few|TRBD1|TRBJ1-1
TGTGCCAGCAGTTTATGGGGGGGACAGTTGAACACTGAAGCTTTCTTT
CASSLWGGQLNTEAFF
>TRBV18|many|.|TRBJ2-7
TGTGCCAGCTCACAGGCGAGACTTGCCTCCTACGAGCAGTACTTC
CASSQARLASYEQYF
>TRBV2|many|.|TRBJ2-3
TGTGCCAGCAAAAACAGGGACAACACAGATACGCAGTATTTT
CASKNRDNTDTQYF
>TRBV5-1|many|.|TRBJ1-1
TGCGCCAGCAGGTCTGTTTTGGACACTGAAGCTTTCTTT
CASRSVLDTEAFF
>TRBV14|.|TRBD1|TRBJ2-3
TGTGCCAGCAGCGCTCGCCGGACAGGGCCGGAAGGCACAGATACGCAGTATTTT
CASSARRTGPEGTDTQYF
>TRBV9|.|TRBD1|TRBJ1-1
TGTGCCAGCAGCCCCCGGGACAGGGGAACCTTCAACACTGAAGCTTTCTTT
CASSPRDRGTFNTEAFF
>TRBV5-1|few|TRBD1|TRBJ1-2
TGCGCCAGCAGCGATAAAAAGACAGGGAACCCCTATGGCTACACCTTC
CASSDKKTGNPYGYTF
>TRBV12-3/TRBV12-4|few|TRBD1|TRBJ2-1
TGTGCCAGCAGTCCGCAGGGGGCATCATACAATGAGCAGCTCTTC
CASSPQGASYNEQLF
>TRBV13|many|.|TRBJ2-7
TGTGCCAGCAGCGATTCAGGCGGGTCCTACGAGCAGTACTTC
CASSDSGGSYEQYF
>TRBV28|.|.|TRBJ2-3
TGTGCCAGCAGTTTAAATCAGGGTCACACAGATACGCAGTATTTT
CASSLNQGHTDTQYF
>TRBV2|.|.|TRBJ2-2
TGTGCCAGCAAGGGGGGGCCGGTCGGGGAGCTGTTTTTT
CASKGGPVGELFF
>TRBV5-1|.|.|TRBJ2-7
TGCGCCAGCAGGAGGGGGACCTCCTACGAGCAGTACTTC
CASRRGTSYEQYF
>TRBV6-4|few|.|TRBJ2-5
TGTGCCAGCAGTGAAACCAGGGGACGCCAAGAGACCCAGTACTTC
CASSETRGRQETQYF
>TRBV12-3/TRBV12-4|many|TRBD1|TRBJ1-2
TGTGCCAGCAGGGGACAGGGAGACCCTAACTATGGCTACACCTTC
CASRGQGDPNYGYTF
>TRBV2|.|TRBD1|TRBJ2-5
TGTGCCAGCAGTCTCCAATCGACAGGGGGGGAGACCCAGTACTTC
CASSLQSTGGETQYF
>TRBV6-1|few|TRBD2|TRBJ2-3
TGTGCCAGCAGCGTTACTCCGGGACTAGCGGATGATACGCAGTATTTT
CASSVTPGLADDTQYF
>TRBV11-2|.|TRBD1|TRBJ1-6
TGTGCCAGCAGCTCCTCCGGGACAGGGGTTTCACCCCTCCACTTT
CASSSSGTGVSPLHF
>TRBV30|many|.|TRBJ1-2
TGTGCCTGGAGTAGGAAAGCGCGCGGCTATGGCTACACCTTC
CAWSRKARGYGYTF
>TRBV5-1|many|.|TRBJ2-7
TGCGCCAGCAGCTTGGGTCAGGGAGGCCACGAGCAGTACTTC
CASSLGQGGHEQYF
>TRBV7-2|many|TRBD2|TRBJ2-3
TGTGCCAGCAGTTTAGCGGGCCCAGCCGATACGCAGTATTTT
CASSLAGPADTQYF
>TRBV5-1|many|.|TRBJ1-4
TGCGCCAGCAGCCCGCAATACCGGGACGATGAAAAACTGTTTTTT
CASSPQYRDDEKLFF
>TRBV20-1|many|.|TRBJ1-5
TGCAGTGCTAGCCAGGGGCAAGCTCAGCCCCAGCATTTT
CSASQGQAQPQHF
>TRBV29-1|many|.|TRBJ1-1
TGCAGCGTCGGCGGAGTGGGGGGGAACACTGAAGCTTTCTTT
CSVGGVGGNTEAFF
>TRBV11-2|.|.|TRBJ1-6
TGTGCCAGCAGCCTGCGGACAGAGAGGGATTCACCCCTCCACTTT
CASSLRTERDSPLHF
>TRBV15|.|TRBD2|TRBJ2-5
TGTGCCACCAGCAGAGACCTCCCCGGGACTAGCGGGGGAAGAGAGACCCAGTACTTC
CATSRDLPGTSGGRETQYF
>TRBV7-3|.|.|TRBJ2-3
TGTGCCAGCAGCTTGCGACACCTATCAGATACGCAGTATTTT
CASSLRHLSDTQYF
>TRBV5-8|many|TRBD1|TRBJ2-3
TGTGCCAGCAGCTTCGACAGGGCGGGAGATACGCAGTATTTT
CASSFDRAGDTQYF
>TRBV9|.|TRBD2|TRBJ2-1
TGTGCCAGCAGCGGAGAAGGACTAGCTAGGAATGAGCAGTTCTTC
CASSGEGLARNEQFF
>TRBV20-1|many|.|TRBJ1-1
TGCAGTGCTAGAGAAGGGAGGGGGGGGAACACTGAAGCTTTCTTT
CSAREGRGGNTEAFF
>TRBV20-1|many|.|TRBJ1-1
TGCAGTGCACCGGTGGGGGACCGGTTGATCCCTGAAGCTTTCTTT
CSAPVGDRLIPEAFF
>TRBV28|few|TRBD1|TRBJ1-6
TGTGCCAGCAGTGGACAGGACCGTGGGTCCTATAATTCACCCCTCCACTTT
CASSGQDRGSYNSPLHF
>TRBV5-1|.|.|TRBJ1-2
TGCGCCAGCAGCTTACCCCGAAGAGAGGGCTACACCTTC
CASSLPRREGYTF
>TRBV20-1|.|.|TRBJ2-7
TGCAGTGCTAGAGATCCGGCCCTATGGTACGAGCAGTACTTC
CSARDPALWYEQYF
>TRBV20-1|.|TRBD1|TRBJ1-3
TGCAGTGCTAGGACAGGGGAGTCTGGAAACACCATATATTTT
CSARTGESGNTIYF
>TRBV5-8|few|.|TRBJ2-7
TGTGCCAGCAGCTTACCGGGACCTCGGACGCCCGAGCAGTACTTC
CASSLPGPRTPEQYF
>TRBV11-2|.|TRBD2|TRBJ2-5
TGTGCCAGCAGCTTTGGTATTAGCGGGGAACAAGAGGCCCAGTACTTC
CASSFGISGEQEAQYF
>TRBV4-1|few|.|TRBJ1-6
TGCGCCAGCAGCCAAGAAAGCTTACGGCAGGATAATTCACCCCTCCACTTT
CASSQESLRQDNSPLHF